The T cell receptor beta chain under discussion was sequenced for a study of blood T cell repertoires in COVID-19. The germline V gene encodes CDR1 SNHLY and CDR2 FYNNEI. There are 16 residues in the CDR3. Germline trimming cut 4 bases from V and 1 base from J; bases unmatched to any gene: 1. Measured with immunoSEQ multiplex PCR; TCRdb has only the in-frame clones, and not every one. The table lists a few hundred thousand clones, about 90% of them singletons, with roughly 2.9% in the top ten. The participants were between 18 and 89 years old and came from about two dozen US areas. Cohorts were based on clinical histories the participants reported. Exposed enrollees had met someone with a PCR-confirmed or clinician-diagnosed COVID-19 case at some point within the 2 weeks before study entry. This clone was found once.

The sequence derives from a woman aged 45-65 years who had been exposed to COVID-19. The sequenced sample consisted of PBMCs or T cells enriched from blood (not recorded which). The V call is TRBV2, the J call TRBJ2-3; 14 bases align to TRBD2. The CDR3 nucleotides read TGTGCCAGCAGTGCGGGACTAGCGGGGGGCACAGATACGCAGTATTTT. Translating it yields CASSAGLAGGTDTQYF.